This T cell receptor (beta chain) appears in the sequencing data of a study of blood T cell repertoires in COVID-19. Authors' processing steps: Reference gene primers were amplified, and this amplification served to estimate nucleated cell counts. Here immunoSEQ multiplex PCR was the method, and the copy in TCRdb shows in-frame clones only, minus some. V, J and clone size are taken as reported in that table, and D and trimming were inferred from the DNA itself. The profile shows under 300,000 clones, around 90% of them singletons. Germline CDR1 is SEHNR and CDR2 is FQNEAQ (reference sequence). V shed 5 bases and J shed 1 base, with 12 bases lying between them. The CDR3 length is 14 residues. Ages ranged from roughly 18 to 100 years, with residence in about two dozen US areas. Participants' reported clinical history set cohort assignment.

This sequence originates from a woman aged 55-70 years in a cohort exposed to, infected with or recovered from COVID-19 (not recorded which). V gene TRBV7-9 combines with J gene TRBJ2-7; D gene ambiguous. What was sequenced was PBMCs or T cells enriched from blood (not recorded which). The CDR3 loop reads CASSPGSPSYEQYF. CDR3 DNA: TGTGCCAGCAGCCCCGGGTCCCCTTCCTACGAGCAGTACTTC.